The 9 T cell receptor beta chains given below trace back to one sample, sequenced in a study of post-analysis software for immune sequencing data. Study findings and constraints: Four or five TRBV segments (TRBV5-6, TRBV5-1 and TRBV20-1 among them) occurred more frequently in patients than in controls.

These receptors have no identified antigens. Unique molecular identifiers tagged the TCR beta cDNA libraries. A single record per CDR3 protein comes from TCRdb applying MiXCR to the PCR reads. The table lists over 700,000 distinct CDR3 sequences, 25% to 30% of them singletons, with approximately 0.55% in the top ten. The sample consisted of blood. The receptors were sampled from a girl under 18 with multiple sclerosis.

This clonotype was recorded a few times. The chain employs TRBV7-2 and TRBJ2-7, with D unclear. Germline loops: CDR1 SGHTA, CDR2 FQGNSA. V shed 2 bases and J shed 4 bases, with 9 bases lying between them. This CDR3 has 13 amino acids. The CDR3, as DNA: TGTGCCAGCAGCTTAAATTGGCCGTACGAGCAGTACTTC. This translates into CASSLNWPYEQYF. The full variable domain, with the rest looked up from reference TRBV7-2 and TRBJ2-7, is GAGVSQSPSNKVTEKGKDVELRCDPISGHTALYWYRQSLGQGLEFLIYFQGNSAPDKSGLPSDRFSAERTGGSVSTLTIQRTQQEDSAVYLCASSLNWPYEQYFGPGTRLTVT.

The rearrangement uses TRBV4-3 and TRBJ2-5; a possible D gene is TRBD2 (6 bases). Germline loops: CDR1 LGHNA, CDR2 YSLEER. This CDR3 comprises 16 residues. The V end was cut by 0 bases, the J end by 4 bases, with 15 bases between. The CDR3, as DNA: TGCGCCAGCAGCCAAGAACGACCGGGGGTTAGAGAGACCCAGTACTTC. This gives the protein CASSQERPGVRETQYF.

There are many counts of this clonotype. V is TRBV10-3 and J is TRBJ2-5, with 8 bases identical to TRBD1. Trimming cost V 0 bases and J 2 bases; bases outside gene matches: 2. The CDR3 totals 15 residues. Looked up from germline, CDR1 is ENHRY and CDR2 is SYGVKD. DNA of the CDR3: TGTGCCATCAGTGAGTCCCGGGACAGGCAAGAGACCCAGTACTTC. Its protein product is CAISESRDRQETQYF.

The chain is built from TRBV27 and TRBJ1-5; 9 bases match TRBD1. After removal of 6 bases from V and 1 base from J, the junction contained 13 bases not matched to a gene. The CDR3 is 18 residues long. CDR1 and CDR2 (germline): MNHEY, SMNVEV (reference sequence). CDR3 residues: CASSDSTGGVWSNQPQHF. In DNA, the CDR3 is TGTGCCAGCAGCGATTCAACAGGGGGCGTTTGGAGCAATCAGCCCCAGCATTTT.

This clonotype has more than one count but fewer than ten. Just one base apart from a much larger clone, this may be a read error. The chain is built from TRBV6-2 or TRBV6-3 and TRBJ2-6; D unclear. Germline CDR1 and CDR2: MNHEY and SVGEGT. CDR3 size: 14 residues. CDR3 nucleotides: TGTGCCAGCAGTTACAACTCTAGGGCCAACGTCCTGACTTTC. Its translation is CASSYNSRANVLTF.

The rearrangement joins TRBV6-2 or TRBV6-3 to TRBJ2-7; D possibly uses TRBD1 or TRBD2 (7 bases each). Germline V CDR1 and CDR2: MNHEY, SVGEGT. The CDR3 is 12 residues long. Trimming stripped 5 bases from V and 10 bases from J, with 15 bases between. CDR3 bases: TGTGCCAGCAGTGTCCCCAGGGGGGGCCAGTACTTC. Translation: CASSVPRGGQYF.

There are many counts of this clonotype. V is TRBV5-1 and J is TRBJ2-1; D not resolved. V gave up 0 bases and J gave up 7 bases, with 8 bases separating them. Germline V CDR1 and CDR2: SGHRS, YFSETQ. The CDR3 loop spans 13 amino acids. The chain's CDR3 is CASSLAIGNEQFF. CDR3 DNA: TGCGCCAGCAGCTTGGCCATTGGTAATGAGCAGTTCTTC.

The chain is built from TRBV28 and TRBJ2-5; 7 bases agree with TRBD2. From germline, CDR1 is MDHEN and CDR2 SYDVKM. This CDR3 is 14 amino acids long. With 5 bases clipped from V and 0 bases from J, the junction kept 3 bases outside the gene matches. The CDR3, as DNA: TGTGCCAGCAGTGCCGGGACTAACCAAGAGACCCAGTACTTC. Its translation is CASSAGTNQETQYF.

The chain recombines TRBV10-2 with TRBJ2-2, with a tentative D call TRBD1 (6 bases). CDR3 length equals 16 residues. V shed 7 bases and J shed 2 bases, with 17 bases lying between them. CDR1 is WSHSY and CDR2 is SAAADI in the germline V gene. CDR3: CASNNYGDTNTGELFF. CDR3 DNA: TGCGCCAGCAACAACTATGGGGACACCAACACCGGGGAGCTGTTTTTT.